This entry is about one TCR beta chain. This sample was included in a study of blood T cell repertoires in COVID-19. Authors' methods: Counts of nucleated cells, estimated from reference gene primer amplification, were obtained. The protocol was immunoSEQ multiplex PCR, while the TCRdb copy is restricted to in-frame clones and leaves out a portion. V, J and clone size derive from that table, while D and trimming were established from the DNA sequence. The profile covers 170,000 or so clones, with 80% to 90% appearing a single time and under 2% taken by the ten largest. This CDR3 has 14 residues. Trimming cost V 5 bases and J 6 bases, with 17 bases left between them. Germline V gene sequence: CDR1 LNHNV, CDR2 YYDKDF (reference sequence).

The rearrangement links TRBV15 to TRBJ2-7; D is possibly TRBD1 (6 bases). Sequenced material: peripheral blood. The source of this sequence is a man in his late teens or twenties who had recovered from COVID-19. The chain's CDR3 is CATSVDRLSSEQYF. The CDR3 DNA reads TGTGCCACCAGCGTGGACAGATTGTCATCCGAGCAGTACTTC. The whole variable domain, remainder taken from reference TRBV15 and TRBJ2-7, is DAMVIQNPRYQVTQFGKPVTLSCSQTLNHNVMYWYQQKSSQAPKLLFHYYDKDFNNEADTPDNFQSRRPNTSFCFLDIRSPGLGDTAMYLCATSVDRLSSEQYFGPGTRLTVT.